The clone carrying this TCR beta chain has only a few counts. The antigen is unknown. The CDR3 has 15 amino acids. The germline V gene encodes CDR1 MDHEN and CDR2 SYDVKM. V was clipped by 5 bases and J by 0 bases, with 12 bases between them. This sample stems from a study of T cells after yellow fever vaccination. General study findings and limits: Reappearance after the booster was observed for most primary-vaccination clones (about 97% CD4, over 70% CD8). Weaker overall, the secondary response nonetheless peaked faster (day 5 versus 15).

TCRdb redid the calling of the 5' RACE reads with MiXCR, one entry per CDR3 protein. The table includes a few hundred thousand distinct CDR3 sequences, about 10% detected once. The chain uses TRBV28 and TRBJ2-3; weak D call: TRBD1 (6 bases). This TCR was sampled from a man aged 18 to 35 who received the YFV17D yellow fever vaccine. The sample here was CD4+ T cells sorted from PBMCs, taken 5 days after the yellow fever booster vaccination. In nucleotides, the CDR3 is TGTGCCAGCAGTGAGGACAGAGCTAGCACAGATACGCAGTATTTT. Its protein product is CASSEDRASTDTQYF. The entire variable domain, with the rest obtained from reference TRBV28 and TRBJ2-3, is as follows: DVKVTQSSRYLVKRTGEKVFLECVQDMDHENMFWYRQDPGLGLRLIYFSYDVKMKEKGDIPEGYSVSREKKERFSLILESASTNQTSMYLCASSEDRASTDTQYFGPGTRLTVL.